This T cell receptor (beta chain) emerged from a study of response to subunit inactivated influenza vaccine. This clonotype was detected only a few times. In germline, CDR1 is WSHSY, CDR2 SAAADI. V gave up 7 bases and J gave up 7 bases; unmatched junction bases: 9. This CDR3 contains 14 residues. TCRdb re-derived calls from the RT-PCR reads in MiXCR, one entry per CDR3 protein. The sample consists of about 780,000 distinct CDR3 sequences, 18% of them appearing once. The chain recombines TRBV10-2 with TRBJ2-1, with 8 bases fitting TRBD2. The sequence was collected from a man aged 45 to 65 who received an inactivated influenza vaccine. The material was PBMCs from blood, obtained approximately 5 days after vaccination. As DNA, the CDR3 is TGCGCCAGCACCGCCGCGGGGGGTCGTAATGAGCAGTTCTTC. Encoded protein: CASTAAGGRNEQFF.